One sample yielded the 20 T cell receptor beta chains listed below, sequenced in a study of blood T cell repertoires in COVID-19. Clones were sequenced by immunoSEQ multiplex PCR, and TCRdb holds only the in-frame ones, with some missing. The sample yields 150,000 to 200,000 clones, 82% seen once. Input material: PBMCs or T cells enriched from blood (not recorded which). These receptors were obtained from a woman between 55 and 75 years old with acute COVID-19.

V usage is TRBV4-3 and J usage is TRBJ1-3, with D hard to call. With 0 bases removed from V and 7 bases from J, the gap between germline ends came to 16 bases. This CDR3 comprises 16 residues. Looked up from germline, CDR1 is LGHNA and CDR2 is YSLEER. For the CDR3, the DNA is TGCGCCAGCAGCCAAGATCGGGTCCCGGGTCGGAACACCATATATTTT. Protein product: CASSQDRVPGRNTIYF.

The chain is built from TRBV7-8 and TRBJ2-7; a possible D gene is TRBD2 (6 bases). The ends were cut back, 3 bases at V and 6 bases at J, with 15 bases in the middle. The CDR3 is 14 amino acids. CDR1 and CDR2 from the germline V gene are SGHVS and FQNEAQ. The CDR3 DNA follows: TGTGCCAGCAGCTTGGGGATGCGGGACTTCGAGCAGTACTTC. It translates to CASSLGMRDFEQYF.

The rearrangement uses TRBV14 and TRBJ2-7; tentative D call: TRBD2 (5 bases). The CDR3 is made up of 13 amino acids. V was clipped by 6 bases and J by 3 bases, with 12 bases between them. Germline assignment: CDR1 SGHDN and CDR2 FVKESK. Here the CDR3 reads CASSQYGGYEQYV. DNA of the CDR3: TGTGCCAGCAGTCAGTACGGAGGCTACGAGCAGTACGTC.

V is TRBV7-6 and J is TRBJ2-7, with TRBD1 matching over 9 bases. The CDR3 has 15 amino acids. J gave up 3 bases and V 3 bases, and 6 bases lay outside the gene matches. Germline V gene lookup returns CDR1 SGHVS and CDR2 FNYEAQ. The CDR3 nucleotides read TGTGCCAGCAGCTTGTTAGGGACAGGGAACTACGAGCAGTACTTC. This sequence encodes CASSLLGTGNYEQYF.

The V gene is TRBV27, the J gene TRBJ2-5; 8 bases fit TRBD2. The CDR3 is 17 residues long. The junction had 16 bases not matched to a gene; V was cut back by 5 bases and J by 5 bases. Looked up from germline, CDR1 is MNHEY and CDR2 is SMNVEV (reference sequence). The CDR3 spells CASSITPGLAEPETQYF. The CDR3 DNA sequence: TGTGCCAGCAGTATAACCCCAGGACTAGCCGAGCCGGAGACCCAGTACTTC.

In its sample, this clone was seen once. The chain carries TRBV7-2 and TRBJ2-3; 15 nucleotides line up with TRBD2. The CDR3 loop spans 18 amino acids. J was trimmed by 7 bases and V by 3 bases; bases with no gene match: 11. Germline V gene sequence: CDR1 SGHTA, CDR2 FQGNSA. The CDR3 is CASSLGTSGRRRGNTQYF. CDR3 coding DNA: TGTGCCAGCAGCTTGGGGACTAGCGGGAGGCGCCGCGGGAATACGCAGTATTTT.

The chain employs TRBV27 and TRBJ2-5; a weak D match, TRBD2 (6 bases). V lost 4 bases, J lost 4 bases, and 13 bases lay in between. CDR1 MNHEY and CDR2 SMNVEV come from the germline V gene (reference sequence). CDR3 length equals 14 residues. CDR3 nucleotides: TGTGCCAGCAGTTACAGTCGGGGGACAGAGACCCAGTACTTC. It is translated as CASSYSRGTETQYF.

J is TRBJ2-7 and V is TRBV6-2 or TRBV6-3; TRBD2 agrees at 9 bases. V was pared by 2 bases and J by 5 bases, with 10 bases of the junction left unmatched. Germline V CDR1 and CDR2: MNHEY, SVGEGT. This CDR3 has 16 residues. CDR3 DNA sequence: TGTGCCAGCAGTTACGACGGGACTAGCAACCGCCACGAGCAGTACTTC. Protein sequence: CASSYDGTSNRHEQYF.

In this sample, this clone turned up a few times. V gene TRBV4-2 combines with J gene TRBJ2-3, with D tentatively TRBD2 (6 bases). CDR1 LGHNA and CDR2 YNFKEQ come from the germline V gene. Trimming stripped 0 bases from V and 4 bases from J, with 11 bases between. The CDR3 contains 15 residues. In nucleotides, the CDR3 is TGTGCCAGCAGCCAAGAGACACTAGCCCCAGATACGCAGTATTTT. Protein product: CASSQETLAPDTQYF.

The J gene is TRBJ1-2, the V gene TRBV6-6; D may be TRBD1 (6 bases). V was cut by 6 bases and J by 4 bases, with 15 bases left in between. The germline gives CDR1 MNHNY, CDR2 SVGAGI (reference sequence). This CDR3 is built from 14 residues. This chain's CDR3 is CASSRQEAFYGYTF. Written as DNA, the CDR3 is TGTGCCAGCAGCCGACAGGAAGCCTTCTATGGCTACACCTTC.

This clone was seen only a few times. The chain uses TRBV7-9 and TRBJ2-7, with TRBD2 identical over 7 bases. Looked up from germline, CDR1 is SEHNR and CDR2 is FQNEAQ (reference sequence). The CDR3 loop spans 16 amino acids. Trimming removed 2 bases from V and 0 bases from J; junction bases left unmatched: 7. The CDR3 DNA reads as TGTGCCAGCAGCTTATTTAGTGGGACTACCTCCTACGAGCAGTACTTC. This sequence encodes CASSLFSGTTSYEQYF.

CDR3 DNA sequence: TGTGCCAGCAGTTTAGGCAGGGACTATGGCTACACCTTC. This gives the protein CASSLGRDYGYTF. The rearrangement uses TRBV27 and TRBJ1-2; tentatively, D is TRBD1 (5 bases). V gave up 2 bases and J gave up 3 bases, with 7 bases separating them. This CDR3 contains 13 residues. Germline V gene data show CDR1 as MNHEY and CDR2 as SMNVEV (reference sequence).

This chain joins TRBV24-1 and TRBJ2-4, with 13 bases matching TRBD2. CDR1 is KGHDR and CDR2 is SFDVKD in the germline V gene. The CDR3 runs 14 residues. Trimming at V came to 5 bases and at J to 6 bases, leaving 0 bases not matched to a gene. The CDR3 is CATSGTSGGNIQYF. The CDR3 DNA sequence: TGTGCCACCAGTGGGACTAGCGGGGGAAACATTCAGTACTTC.

J is TRBJ2-1 and V is TRBV7-2; 7 nucleotides align to TRBD2. Germline V gene sequence: CDR1 SGHTA, CDR2 FQGNSA. Losses at the gene ends were 1 base for V and 0 bases for J; bases not matched to a gene: 6. This CDR3 has 17 residues. CDR3 sequence (DNA): TGTGCCAGCAGCTTAGATTCAGCGGGATTCTCCTACAATGAGCAGTTCTTC. This gives the protein CASSLDSAGFSYNEQFF. The full variable domain, with the rest looked up from reference TRBV7-2 and TRBJ2-1, is GAGVSQSPSNKVTEKGKDVELRCDPISGHTALYWYRQSLGQGLEFLIYFQGNSAPDKSGLPSDRFSAERTGGSVSTLTIQRTQQEDSAVYLCASSLDSAGFSYNEQFFGPGTRLTVL.

This clone was recorded once. The chain uses TRBV6-5 and TRBJ1-2; no clear D. The V gene's germline CDR1 is MNHEY and CDR2 SVGAGI. The CDR3 contains 11 residues. V was clipped by 8 bases and J by 9 bases, with 13 bases between them. CDR3 sequence (DNA): TGTGCCAGCCTCGACATGGAACGCTACACCTTC. Encoded protein: CASLDMERYTF.

This clone was observed a few times. The rearrangement uses TRBV18 and TRBJ2-2, with D tentatively TRBD1 (5 bases). This CDR3 has 14 residues. Trimming took 4 bases from V and 4 from J, leaving 10 bases between them. Germline values: CDR1 KGHSH, CDR2 LQKENI. CDR3 DNA: TGTGCCAGCTCACAGGGGTCGGGCACCGGGGAGCTGTTTTTT. Protein: CASSQGSGTGELFF.

The chain links TRBV7-2 to TRBJ2-5; 8 bases align to TRBD2. V shed 3 bases, J shed 3 bases, and the junction held 6 bases outside the gene matches. CDR3 size: 15 residues. Germline V gene lookup returns CDR1 SGHTA and CDR2 FQGNSA. As DNA, the CDR3 is TGTGCCAGCAGCTTCTCCCCCGGGGGGGAAGAGACCCAGTACTTC. Amino acids: CASSFSPGGEETQYF. Supplemented by reference TRBV7-2 and TRBJ2-5, the full variable domain reads GAGVSQSPSNKVTEKGKDVELRCDPISGHTALYWYRQSLGQGLEFLIYFQGNSAPDKSGLPSDRFSAERTGGSVSTLTIQRTQQEDSAVYLCASSFSPGGEETQYFGPGTRLLVL.

The CDR3 here is CASSVVCGGAETQYF. CDR3 bases: TGCGCCAGCAGCGTCGTTTGCGGGGGGGCGGAGACCCAGTACTTC. The chain links TRBV10-1 to TRBJ2-5, with 9 bases fitting TRBD2. The CDR3 sequence is 15 residues long. Trimming cost V 6 bases and J 5 bases; bases outside gene matches: 10. The germline V gene encodes CDR1 WNHNN and CDR2 SYGVQD (reference sequence).

V is TRBV27 and J is TRBJ1-4; the D is unclear. The CDR3 is 14 residues long. CDR1 and CDR2 from the germline V gene are MNHEY and SMNVEV (reference sequence). V gave up 5 bases and J gave up 5 bases, with 12 bases separating them. The CDR3 is CASSPLYGNEKLFF. In nucleotides, the CDR3 is TGTGCCAGCAGTCCACTATATGGAAATGAAAAACTGTTTTTT.

V is TRBV15 and J is TRBJ2-5; TRBD1 agrees at 7 bases. Per germline, CDR1 LNHNV and CDR2 YYDKDF (reference sequence). Trimming took 5 bases from V and 2 from J; bases not matched to a gene: 8. The length of the CDR3 is 15 residues. CDR3 sequence reads: CATSVRQGLQETQYF. The CDR3 DNA reads as TGTGCCACCAGCGTTAGACAGGGCTTACAAGAGACCCAGTACTTC. The full variable domain, with the rest looked up from reference TRBV15 and TRBJ2-5, is DAMVIQNPRYQVTQFGKPVTLSCSQTLNHNVMYWYQQKSSQAPKLLFHYYDKDFNNEADTPDNFQSRRPNTSFCFLDIRSPGLGDTAMYLCATSVRQGLQETQYFGPGTRLLVL.